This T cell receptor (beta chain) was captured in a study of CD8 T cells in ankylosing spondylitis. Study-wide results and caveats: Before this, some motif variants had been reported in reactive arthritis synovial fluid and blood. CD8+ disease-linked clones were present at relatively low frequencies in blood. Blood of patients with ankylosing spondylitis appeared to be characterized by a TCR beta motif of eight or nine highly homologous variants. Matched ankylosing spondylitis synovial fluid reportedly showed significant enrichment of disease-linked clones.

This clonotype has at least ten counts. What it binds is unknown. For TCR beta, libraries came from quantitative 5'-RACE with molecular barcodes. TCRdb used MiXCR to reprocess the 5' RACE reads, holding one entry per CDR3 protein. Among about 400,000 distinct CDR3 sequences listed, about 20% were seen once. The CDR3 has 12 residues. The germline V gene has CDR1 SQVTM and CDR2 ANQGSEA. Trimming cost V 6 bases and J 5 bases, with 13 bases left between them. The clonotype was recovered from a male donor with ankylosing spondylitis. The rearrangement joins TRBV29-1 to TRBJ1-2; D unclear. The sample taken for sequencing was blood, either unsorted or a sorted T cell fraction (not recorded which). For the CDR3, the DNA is TGCAGCGTCGTTCAGGAGACTTATGGCTACACCTTC. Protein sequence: CSVVQETYGYTF.